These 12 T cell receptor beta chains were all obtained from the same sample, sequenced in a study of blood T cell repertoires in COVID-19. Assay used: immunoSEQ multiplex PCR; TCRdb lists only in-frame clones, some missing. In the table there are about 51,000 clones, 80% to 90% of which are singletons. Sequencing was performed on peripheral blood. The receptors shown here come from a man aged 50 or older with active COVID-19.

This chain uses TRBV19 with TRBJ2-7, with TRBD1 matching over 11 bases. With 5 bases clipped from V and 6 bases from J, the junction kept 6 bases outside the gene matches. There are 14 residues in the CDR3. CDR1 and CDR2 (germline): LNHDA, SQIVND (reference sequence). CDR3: CASSWGTGGGEQYF. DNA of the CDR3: TGTGCCAGTAGTTGGGGGACAGGGGGAGGCGAGCAGTACTTC.

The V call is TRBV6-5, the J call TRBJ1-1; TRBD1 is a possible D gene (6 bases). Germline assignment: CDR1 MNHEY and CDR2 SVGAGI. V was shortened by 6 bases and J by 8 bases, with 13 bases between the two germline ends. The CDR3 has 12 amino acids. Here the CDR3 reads CASRGQNLEAFF. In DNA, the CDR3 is TGTGCCAGCAGAGGACAGAACTTGGAAGCTTTCTTT.

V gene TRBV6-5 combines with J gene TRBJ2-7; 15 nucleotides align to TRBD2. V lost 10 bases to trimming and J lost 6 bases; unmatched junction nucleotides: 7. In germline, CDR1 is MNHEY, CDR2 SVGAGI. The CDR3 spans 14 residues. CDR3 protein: CATWTSGRAPEQYF. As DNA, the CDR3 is TGTGCCACCTGGACTAGCGGGAGGGCGCCCGAGCAGTACTTC.

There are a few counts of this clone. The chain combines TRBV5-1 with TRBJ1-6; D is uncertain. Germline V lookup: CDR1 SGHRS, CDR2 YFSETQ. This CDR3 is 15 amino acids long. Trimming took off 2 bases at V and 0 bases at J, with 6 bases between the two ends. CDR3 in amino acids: CASSFSNSYNSPLHF. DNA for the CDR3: TGCGCCAGCAGCTTCAGTAACTCCTATAATTCACCCCTCCACTTT.

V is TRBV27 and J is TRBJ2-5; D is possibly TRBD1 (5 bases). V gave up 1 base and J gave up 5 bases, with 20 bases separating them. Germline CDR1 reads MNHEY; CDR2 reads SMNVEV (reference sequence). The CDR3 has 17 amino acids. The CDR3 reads CASSLLSSQGLGETQYF. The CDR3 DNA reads TGTGCCAGCAGTTTATTATCCTCCCAGGGCTTGGGGGAGACCCAGTACTTC.

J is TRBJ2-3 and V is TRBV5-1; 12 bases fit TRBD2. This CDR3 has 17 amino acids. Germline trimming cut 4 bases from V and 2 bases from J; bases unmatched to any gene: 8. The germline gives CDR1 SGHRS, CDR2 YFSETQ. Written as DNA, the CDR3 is TGCGCCAGCAGCCGTCTAGCGGGAGGGGGGGTCACAGATACGCAGTATTTT. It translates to CASSRLAGGGVTDTQYF.

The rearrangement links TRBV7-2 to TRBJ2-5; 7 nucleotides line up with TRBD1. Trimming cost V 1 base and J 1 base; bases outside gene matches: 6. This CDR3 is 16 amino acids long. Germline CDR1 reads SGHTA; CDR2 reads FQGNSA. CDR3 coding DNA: TGTGCCAGCAGCTTAGGAAACTCAGGGGGCCAAGAGACCCAGTACTTC. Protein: CASSLGNSGGQETQYF.

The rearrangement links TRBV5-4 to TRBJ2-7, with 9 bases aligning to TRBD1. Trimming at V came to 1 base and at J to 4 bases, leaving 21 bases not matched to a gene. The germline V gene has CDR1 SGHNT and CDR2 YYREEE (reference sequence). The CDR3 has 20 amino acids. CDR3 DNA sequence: TGTGCCAGCAGCTTGAGTACCCCGGGACAGGGTAGAGGGACCCCATACGAGCAGTACTTC. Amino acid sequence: CASSLSTPGQGRGTPYEQYF.

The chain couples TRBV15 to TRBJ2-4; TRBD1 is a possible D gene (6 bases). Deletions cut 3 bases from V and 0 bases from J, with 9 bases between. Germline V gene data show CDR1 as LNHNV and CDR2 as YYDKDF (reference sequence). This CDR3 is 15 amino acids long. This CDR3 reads CATSSRQVAKNIQYF. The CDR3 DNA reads TGTGCCACCAGCAGCCGACAGGTAGCCAAAAACATTCAGTACTTC.

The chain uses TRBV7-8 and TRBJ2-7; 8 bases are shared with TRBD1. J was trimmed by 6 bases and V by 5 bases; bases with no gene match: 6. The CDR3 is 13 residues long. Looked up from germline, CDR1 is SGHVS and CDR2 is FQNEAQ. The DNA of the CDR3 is TGTGCCAGCAGCGTAGAGACAGGGGTCGAGCAGTACTTC. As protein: CASSVETGVEQYF.

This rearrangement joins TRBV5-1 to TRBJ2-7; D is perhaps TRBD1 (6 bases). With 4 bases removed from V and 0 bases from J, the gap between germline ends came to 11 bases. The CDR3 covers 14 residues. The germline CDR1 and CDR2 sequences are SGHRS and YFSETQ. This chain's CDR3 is CASSPDSSSYEQYF. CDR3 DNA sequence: TGCGCCAGCAGCCCGGACAGTTCCTCCTACGAGCAGTACTTC.

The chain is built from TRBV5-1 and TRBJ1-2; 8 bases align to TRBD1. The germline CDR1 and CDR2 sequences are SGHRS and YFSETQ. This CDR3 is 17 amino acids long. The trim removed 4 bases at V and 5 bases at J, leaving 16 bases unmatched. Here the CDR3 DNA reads TGCGCCAGCAGCCCCTACCTACCGGACAGGGTGGGATATGGCTACACCTTC. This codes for CASSPYLPDRVGYGYTF.